This T cell receptor beta chain was captured in a study of T cells after yellow fever vaccination. MiXCR was run by TCRdb on the 5' RACE reads, yielding one entry per CDR3 protein. Of around 320,000 distinct CDR3 sequences in the sample, about 4.5% were seen once. The study's findings and limits: After the booster, over 95% of CD4 and roughly nine tenths of CD8 primary-response clones were re-detected.

The V gene's germline CDR1 is MNHEY and CDR2 SVGAGI. This CDR3 region has 16 residues. Trimming left V 2 bases short and J 1 base short, with 14 bases between. The sample holds many counts of this clonotype. Its antigen is unidentified. The genes are TRBV6-5 and TRBJ1-1; perhaps TRBD1 as D (5 bases). The sample here was PBMCs, taken 15 days after the yellow fever booster vaccination. The receptor was isolated from a man aged 18 to 35 who received the YFV17D yellow fever vaccine. In DNA form, the CDR3 reads TGTGCCAGCAGTTACGGCCCGGGGGTATGGAACACTGAAGCTTTCTTT. Protein product: CASSYGPGVWNTEAFF.